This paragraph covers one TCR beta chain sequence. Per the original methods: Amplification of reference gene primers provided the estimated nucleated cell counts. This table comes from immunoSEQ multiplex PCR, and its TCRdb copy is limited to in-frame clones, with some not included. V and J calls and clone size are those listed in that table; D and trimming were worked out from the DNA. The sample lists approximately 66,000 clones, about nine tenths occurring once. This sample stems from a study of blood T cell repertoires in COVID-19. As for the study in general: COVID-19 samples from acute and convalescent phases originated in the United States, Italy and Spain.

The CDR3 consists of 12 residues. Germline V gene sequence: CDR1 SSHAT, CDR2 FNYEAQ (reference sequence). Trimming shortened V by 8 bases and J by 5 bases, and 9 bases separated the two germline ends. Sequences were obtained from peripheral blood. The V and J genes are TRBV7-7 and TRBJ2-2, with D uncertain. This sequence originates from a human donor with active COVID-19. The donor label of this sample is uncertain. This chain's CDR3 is CASGRQTGELFF. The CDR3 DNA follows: TGTGCCAGCGGCAGACAAACCGGGGAGCTGTTTTTT.